Ten or more counts support the clone carrying this T cell receptor (beta chain). The CDR3 has 15 amino acids. V lost 4 bases to trimming and J lost 2 bases, with 15 bases between them. Germline values: CDR1 SGHDT, CDR2 YYEEEE. Using unique molecular identifiers, the investigators prepared the TCRbeta library. MiXCR was run by TCRdb on the PCR reads, yielding one entry per CDR3 protein. The profile shows approximately 250,000 distinct CDR3 sequences, about 9.6% of them singletons. This entry comes from a study of T-cell reconstitution after alpha-beta-depleted transplantation in children. The receptor was derived from a human donor who donated a stem cell graft to a child with SCID. The source material was PBMCs from the stem cell graft donor, sampled from the stem cell graft. This chain uses TRBV5-6 with TRBJ1-2; D might be TRBD1 (6 bases). The CDR3 spells CASSPIGQLNYGYTF. CDR3 sequence (DNA): TGTGCCAGCAGCCCCATCGGACAGCTGAACTATGGCTACACCTTC.